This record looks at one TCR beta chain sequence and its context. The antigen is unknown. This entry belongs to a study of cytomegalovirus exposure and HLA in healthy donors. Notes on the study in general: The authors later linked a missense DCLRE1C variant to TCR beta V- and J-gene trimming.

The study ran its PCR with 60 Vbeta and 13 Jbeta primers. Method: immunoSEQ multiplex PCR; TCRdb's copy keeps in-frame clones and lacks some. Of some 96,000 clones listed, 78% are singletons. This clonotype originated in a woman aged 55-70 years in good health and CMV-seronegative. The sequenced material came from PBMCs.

CDR3 coding DNA: TGTGCCAGCAGCTTGACAGGGTCGGGCGAGCAGTACTTC. Protein: CASSLTGSGEQYF. The chain links TRBV27 to TRBJ2-7; TRBD1 aligns across 7 bases. Germline CDR1 is MNHEY and CDR2 is SMNVEV (reference sequence). CDR3 size: 13 residues. J lost 6 bases, V lost 6 bases, and 8 bases had no gene match.